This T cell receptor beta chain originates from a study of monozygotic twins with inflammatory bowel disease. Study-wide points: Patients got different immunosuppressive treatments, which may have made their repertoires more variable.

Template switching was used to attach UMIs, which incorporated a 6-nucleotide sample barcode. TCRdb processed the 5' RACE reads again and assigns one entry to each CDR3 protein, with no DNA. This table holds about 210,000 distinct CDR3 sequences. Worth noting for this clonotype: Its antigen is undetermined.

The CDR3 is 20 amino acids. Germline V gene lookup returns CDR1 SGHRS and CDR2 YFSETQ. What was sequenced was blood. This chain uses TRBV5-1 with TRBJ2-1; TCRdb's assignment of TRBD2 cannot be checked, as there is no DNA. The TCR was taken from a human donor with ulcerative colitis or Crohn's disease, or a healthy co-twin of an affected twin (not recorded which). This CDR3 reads CASSSAGLAGGPSSYNEQFF.